Listed below are T cell receptor beta chains from one sample, sequenced in a study of blood T cell repertoires in COVID-19. The assay was immunoSEQ multiplex PCR, and TCRdb's table has in-frame clones only and misses some. The sample shows more than 250,000 clones, more than 70% of them seen only once. Material for sequencing was peripheral blood. The receptors come from a woman aged 45-59 years with acute or convalescent COVID-19. Both conserved end residues are part of each CDR3. Clone size, where shown, is once, few, many, or a class for clones that have expanded.

j_call,clone_size,v_call,cdr3_aa
TRBJ1-1,-,TRBV10-3,CAIRTDTEAFF
TRBJ1-1,-,TRBV3-1/TRBV3-2,CASSQVAGDTEAFF
TRBJ1-4,-,TRBV2,CASRLAEKLFF
TRBJ1-5,-,TRBV10-3,CAISDRRDSQPQHF
TRBJ2-5,-,TRBV29-1,CSAGGTGLETQYF
TRBJ1-6,few,TRBV11-2,CASSLEAASSYNSPLHF
TRBJ2-7,-,TRBV3-1/TRBV3-2,CASSQGRLAVTYEQYF
TRBJ1-3,-,TRBV30,CAFETASGNTIYF
TRBJ1-3,-,TRBV10-3,CAISEGRGNTIYF
TRBJ1-6,-,TRBV5-8,CASSLLGDNSPLHF
TRBJ2-1,-,TRBV3-1/TRBV3-2,CASSHGSDSYNEQFF
TRBJ2-5,once,TRBV9,CASQKGQGRTQYF
TRBJ1-1,-,TRBV19,CANPGGRLTEAFF
TRBJ2-3,few,TRBV10-1,CASSERAGGTDTQYF
TRBJ2-2,-,TRBV6-6,CAVPRGGTTGELFF
TRBJ1-2,-,TRBV29-1,CSDRDSRYGYTF
TRBJ1-2,-,TRBV7-9,CASSLGAGDTRGYTF
TRBJ2-5,-,TRBV30,CAWRKGVQETQYF
TRBJ1-4,-,TRBV7-2,CASSPQTGDNEKLFF
TRBJ2-6,-,TRBV15,CATSRDPSSSGANVLTF
TRBJ2-1,few,TRBV4-1,CASSQSGPTNEQFF
TRBJ2-3,-,TRBV9,CASSVLVTDTQYF
TRBJ1-6,-,TRBV7-6,CASSSLTGMYSPLHF
TRBJ2-3,few,TRBV6-6,CASSYTGGSTDTQYF
TRBJ2-7,-,TRBV30,CAWRQGHEQYF
TRBJ1-5,-,TRBV7-2,CASGPQGSNQPQHF
TRBJ2-2,-,TRBV5-1,CASSHRQGELFF
TRBJ1-6,few,TRBV7-9,CASRAAAHNSPLHF
TRBJ1-1,-,TRBV9,CASSARQGTEAFF
TRBJ1-2,-,TRBV7-9,CCLEKQANYGYTF
TRBJ1-1,-,TRBV5-1,CASSQPQGSTEAFF
TRBJ1-4,once,TRBV4-3,CASSQGGRSNEKLFF
TRBJ1-1,-,TRBV19,CASMPPAGRNTEAFF
TRBJ2-2,many,TRBV30,CAWRKGANTGELFF
TRBJ2-6,-,TRBV30,CAWSVWAGGANVLTF
TRBJ1-1,-,TRBV5-4,CASSYGTYPEAFF
TRBJ2-7,-,TRBV5-3,CARGCLTGRGYEQYF
TRBJ1-6,-,TRBV6-5,CASSYSPGASHSPLHF
TRBJ2-1,-,TRBV28,CASSSTGTGDSREQFF
TRBJ1-6,-,TRBV5-1,CASSLKGDDNSPLHF
TRBJ2-7,-,TRBV9,CASSVGAQGLAYEQYF
TRBJ2-7,once,TRBV3-1/TRBV3-2,CASSFGTGGYEQYF
TRBJ1-5,-,TRBV10-2,CASVQGASSNQPQHF
TRBJ2-1,once,TRBV7-3,CASSLTPSVTYNEQFF
TRBJ1-2,-,TRBV6-6,CASIGTGYGYGYTF
TRBJ1-2,-,TRBV19,CASTPSDRIYGYTF
TRBJ1-5,-,TRBV19,CASSRPGQGNRNQPQHF
TRBJ2-2,-,TRBV7-8,CASSKGQVSGELFF
TRBJ2-2,-,TRBV29-1,CSALGGGDTGELFF
TRBJ1-2,-,TRBV7-8,CASSPDTRYGYTF
TRBJ2-5,-,TRBV7-9,CASSLILSETQYF
TRBJ1-5,-,TRBV3-1/TRBV3-2,CASSQTGQGANQPQHF
TRBJ1-3,-,TRBV30,CAHQVPRTGNTIYF
TRBJ2-3,few,TRBV10-1,CASSVHGTPSSTDTQYF
TRBJ1-2,-,TRBV5-4,CASSPLRGVNYGYTF